These 20 T cell receptor beta chains were sequenced from one sample in a study of post-analysis software for immune sequencing data. Overall study findings and caveats: The five TRBV segments detected at higher frequency in patients than in controls included TRBV5-6, TRBV5-1 and TRBV20-1.

Libraries were made from TCR beta cDNA, and they carried unique molecular identifiers. One entry per CDR3 protein, called by TCRdb with MiXCR from the PCR reads. The data hold some 370,000 distinct CDR3 sequences, with 30% to 45% observed a single time. These TCRs are of unknown antigen specificity. Sequenced sample: blood. These receptors originate from a girl aged 10 to 17 with multiple sclerosis.

Note on this clonotype: This clone may be a read error of a much larger clone one base away. The chain employs TRBV4-1 and TRBJ2-7, with 8 bases that match TRBD1. In germline, CDR1 is MGHRA, CDR2 YSYEKL. The CDR3 consists of 14 residues. J gave up 10 bases and V 4 bases, and 12 bases lay outside the gene matches. The CDR3 reads CASSRGQEKNTQYF. Written as DNA, the CDR3 is TGCGCCAGCAGCCGGGGACAGGAGAAAAACACTCAGTACTTC.

With respect to this clonotype: The junction and the germline gene differ at one end; a read error may be behind it. The genes are TRBV7-9 and TRBJ1-1, with D unresolved. The CDR3 length is 15 residues. The germline V gene encodes CDR1 SEHNR and CDR2 FQNEAQ (reference sequence). The CDR3 here is CVSSPRTELGTEAFF. The CDR3 coding sequence is TGTGTCAGCAGCCCCCGAACGGAGCTGGGCACTGAAGCTTTCTTT.

This clonotype was recorded many times. In DNA, the CDR3 is TGTGCCAGCAGTTCCGGGACAGGGGGCTACGAGCAGTACTTC. Encoded protein: CASSSGTGGYEQYF. The chain joins TRBV11-2 to TRBJ2-7; TRBD1 matches 11 bases. Germline CDR1 and CDR2: SGHAT and FQNNGV. V was clipped by 6 bases and J by 3 bases; unmatched bases: 4. The CDR3 loop spans 14 amino acids.

The chain links TRBV15 to TRBJ2-5; D ambiguous. The germline gives CDR1 LNHNV, CDR2 YYDKDF (reference sequence). The CDR3 is 14 amino acids. V lost 0 bases and J lost 11, with 16 bases in between. The CDR3 region has the DNA TGTGCCACCAGCAGAGATCAACAGCACAATGAGCAGTACTTC. Translation gives CATSRDQQHNEQYF. The whole variable domain, remainder taken from reference TRBV15 and TRBJ2-5, is DAMVIQNPRYQVTQFGKPVTLSCSQTLNHNVMYWYQQKSSQAPKLLFHYYDKDFNNEADTPDNFQSRRPNTSFCFLDIRSPGLGDTAMYLCATSRDQQHNEQYFGPGTRLLVL.

The chain uses TRBV10-3 and TRBJ1-5, with TRBD1 as a possible D gene (5 bases). The CDR3 contains 18 residues. The ends were cut back, 2 bases at V and 0 bases at J, with 17 bases in the middle. Germline CDR1 reads ENHRY; CDR2 reads SYGVKD. The CDR3 sequence: CAISEERAGSDSNQPQHF. DNA of the CDR3: TGTGCCATCAGTGAGGAGAGGGCAGGGAGTGATAGCAATCAGCCCCAGCATTTT.

In this sample, this clonotype turned up a few times. The genes are TRBV27 and TRBJ2-7, with TRBD1 identical over 8 bases. Germline lookup yields CDR1 MNHEY and CDR2 SMNVEV (reference sequence). The CDR3 consists of 16 residues. The ends lost 10 bases at V and 3 bases at J; junction bases unmatched: 17. The CDR3 is CATGRDRTPPGYEQYF. The CDR3 region has the DNA TGTGCCACCGGCCGGGACAGGACACCACCGGGCTACGAGCAGTACTTC.

For this clonotype: Mismatch with germline at one junction end may stem from a read error. The V call is TRBV6-5, the J call TRBJ2-2, with D hard to call. The CDR3 has 15 amino acids. CDR1 and CDR2 from the germline V gene are MNHEY and SVGAGI. In DNA form, the CDR3 reads TGTGTCAGCAGTTACTCGGCAGACCAGACCGGGGAGCTGTTTTTT. It translates to CVSSYSADQTGELFF.

This clonotype has just a few counts. The chain carries TRBV7-6 and TRBJ2-7; D is ambiguous. Trimming pared 3 bases from V and 2 bases from J, leaving 8 bases between. From germline, CDR1 is SGHVS and CDR2 FNYEAQ. The CDR3 loop spans 13 amino acids. The CDR3 reads CASSLFDTYEQYF. The CDR3, as DNA: TGTGCCAGCAGCTTGTTCGACACCTACGAGCAGTACTTC. Full variable domain (missing parts from reference TRBV7-6 and TRBJ2-7): GAGVSQSPRYKVTKRGQDVALRCDPISGHVSLYWYRQALGQGPEFLTYFNYEAQQDKSGLPNDRFSAERPEGSISTLTIQRTEQRDSAMYRCASSLFDTYEQYFGPGTRLTVT.

This clonotype was picked up a small number of times. Mismatch with germline at one junction end may stem from a read error. The rearrangement joins TRBV7-7 to TRBJ2-5; 9 positions agree with TRBD1. The CDR3 covers 16 residues. The germline V gene has CDR1 SSHAT and CDR2 FNYEAQ (reference sequence). The DNA for the CDR3 is TGTGCTAGCAGCTACATGTCGGGACAGGGTCAAGAGACCCAGTACTTC. Amino acid sequence: CASSYMSGQGQETQYF.

The table lists this clonotype with a few counts. This chain joins TRBV7-2 and TRBJ2-7, with D perhaps TRBD1 (6 bases). Germline assignment: CDR1 SGHTA and CDR2 FQGNSA. The CDR3 contains 17 residues. V lost 2 bases, J lost 0 bases, and 17 bases lay in between. As DNA, the CDR3 is TGTGCCAGCAGCTTAACGCAGGGGCAAGATTTCTCCTACGAGCAGTACTTC. Translation gives CASSLTQGQDFSYEQYF.

As concerns this clonotype: Sequence at one end of the junction differs from germline and may be a read error. The chain employs TRBV15 and TRBJ2-3, with D unclear. CDR1 and CDR2 from the germline V gene are LNHNV and YYDKDF (reference sequence). The CDR3 runs 13 residues. DNA of the CDR3: TGTACCACCAGCCGACCTCTCACAGATACGCAGTATTTT. It specifies CTTSRPLTDTQYF.

The CDR3 spells CASRLDSDYGYTF. The CDR3, as DNA: TGTGCCAGCAGATTGGACAGTGACTATGGCTACACCTTC. The chain combines TRBV12-3 or TRBV12-4 with TRBJ1-2, with D perhaps matching TRBD1 (6 bases). Trimming left V 6 bases short and J 3 bases short, with 11 bases between. The length of the CDR3 is 13 residues.

This clonotype was picked up a small number of times. The junction does not match germline at one end; this may be a read error. This chain joins TRBV7-7 and TRBJ2-5; 11 bases match TRBD1. The CDR3 extends over 16 amino acids. CDR1 is SSHAT and CDR2 is FNYEAQ in the germline V gene (reference sequence). The CDR3 DNA is TGTGCTAGCAGCCCCGGGACAGGGGGGATCCAAGAGACCCAGTACTTC. Translating gives CASSPGTGGIQETQYF. Filled out from reference TRBV7-7 and TRBJ2-5, the complete variable domain reads GAGVSQSPRYKVTKRGQDVTLRCDPISSHATLYWYQQALGQGPEFLTYFNYEAQPDKSGLPSDRFSAERPEGSISTLTIQRTEQRDSAMYRCASSPGTGGIQETQYFGPGTRLLVL.

The gene calls are TRBV15 and TRBJ1-1, with a weak D call TRBD1 (5 bases). The germline V gene has CDR1 LNHNV and CDR2 YYDKDF (reference sequence). V lost 5 bases to trimming and J lost 0 bases, with 19 bases between them. The CDR3 runs 17 residues. CDR3 sequence (DNA): TGTGCCACCAGCTCAGGGCAGGATAGGTTCTTGAACACTGAAGCTTTCTTT. This codes for CATSSGQDRFLNTEAFF.

The chain combines TRBV11-2 with TRBJ2-4; 10 bases are a match to TRBD1. Germline V gene sequence: CDR1 SGHAT, CDR2 FQNNGV. The CDR3 length is 18 residues. The J segment lost 1 base and the V segment lost 4 bases, leaving 10 bases of the junction unmatched. The CDR3 protein is CASSSRPPGQGAKNIQYF. The CDR3 DNA follows: TGTGCCAGCAGCTCAAGGCCCCCGGGACAGGGGGCCAAAAACATTCAGTACTTC.

CDR3 nucleotide sequence: TGTGCCAGCAGTAAACAGGGTTTCAATGAGCAGTTCTTC. It specifies CASSKQGFNEQFF. The chain joins TRBV7-9 to TRBJ2-1; maybe TRBD1 (6 bases). Trimming pared 6 bases from V and 6 bases from J, leaving 12 bases between. This CDR3 has 13 residues. Germline CDR1 SEHNR, CDR2 FQNEAQ (reference sequence).

The chain joins TRBV7-2 to TRBJ2-3, with 11 bases fitting TRBD2. After removal of 1 base from V and 8 bases from J, the junction contained 2 bases not matched to a gene. This CDR3 is built from 14 residues. Germline CDR1 SGHTA, CDR2 FQGNSA. CDR3 loop: CASSLDSGGGTQYF. The DNA of the CDR3 is TGTGCCAGCAGCTTAGATAGCGGGGGGGGTACGCAGTATTTT.

Of note for this clonotype: A much larger clone is a single base away; this may be a read error. DNA for the CDR3: TGCGCCAGCAGCCTCGGGAAGTTGAGGGCCCAAGAGACCCTGTACTTC. Translated: CASSLGKLRAQETLYF. V usage is TRBV4-3 and J usage is TRBJ2-5; TRBD2 might be the D (5 bases). Germline CDR1 is LGHNA and CDR2 is YSLEER. The CDR3 has 16 residues.

As for this clonotype: A much larger clone sits a single nucleotide away, making a read error possible. The chain is built from TRBV7-2 and TRBJ1-2; D perhaps matches TRBD1 (6 bases). The CDR3 consists of 13 residues. CDR1 and CDR2 from the germline V gene are SGHTA and FQGNSA. The chain's CDR3 is CAGSHRTEAGYTF. The CDR3 bases are TGTGCCGGCAGCCATAGGACAGAGGCTGGCTACACCTTC.

Notes on this clonotype: A single base separates this from a much larger clone, so it may be a read error. The chain has TRBV12-3 or TRBV12-4 and TRBJ2-1, with TRBD1 identical over 9 bases. The J call may be faulty, since TRBJ2-7 better matches the DNA end. This CDR3 spans 15 amino acids. Here the CDR3 DNA reads TGTGCCAGCAGTCTCCGACAGGGGGGATACAATGAGCAGTACTTC. Protein sequence: CASSLRQGGYNEQYF.